The clone carrying this TCR beta chain was seen only a few times. This sample was taken from a study of blood T cells in healthy people across ages. Through a sample-barcoded 5' primer and a J-beta primer mix, a second PCR was run for roughly 7 to 11 cycles. Using its own MiXCR run on the 5' RACE reads, TCRdb lists one record per CDR3 protein. Here the sample spans 700,000 to 900,000 distinct CDR3 sequences, approximately 24% being singletons. Germline V gene data show CDR1 as LGHDT and CDR2 as YNNKEL (reference sequence). V gave up 0 bases and J gave up 2 bases, with 6 bases separating them. CDR3 length: 14 amino acids. These records were also assigned to another study, of T cells of mothers and their children.

The gene calls are TRBV3-1 and TRBJ2-3; D is ambiguous. Specimen: blood. This clonotype was sampled from a boy aged 5-17 years in good health. CDR3 loop: CASSQEGHTDTQYF. CDR3 nucleotides: TGTGCCAGCAGCCAAGAAGGCCACACAGATACGCAGTATTTT.